These 7 T cell receptor beta chains share one sample of origin, sequenced in a study of cytomegalovirus exposure and HLA in healthy donors. The study ran its PCR with 60 Vbeta and 13 Jbeta primers. Only in-frame clones appear in the TCRdb table, and some are missing; sequencing was by immunoSEQ multiplex PCR. The sample lists around 190,000 clones; over 65% were seen once. Input material: PBMCs. These receptors all come from a man in his forties in good health and CMV-seropositive.

The chain joins TRBV10-2 to TRBJ2-7; TRBD2 might be the D (7 bases). V gave up 6 bases and J gave up 6 bases, with 12 bases separating them. Germline-derived CDR1 and CDR2 are WSHSY and SAAADI. This CDR3 contains 12 residues. The CDR3 DNA is TGCGCCAGCAGAGGGGGAGGGGGCGAGCAGTACTTC. Protein: CASRGGGGEQYF.

CDR3 nucleotides: TGCGCCAGCAGCCCCGGCGACACACGGGGGACCCAGTACTTC. Protein sequence: CASSPGDTRGTQYF. The chain carries TRBV5-1 and TRBJ2-5, with D perhaps TRBD2 (5 bases). The CDR3 sequence is 14 residues long. The V gene's germline CDR1 is SGHRS and CDR2 YFSETQ. V shed 4 bases and J shed 7 bases, with 17 bases lying between them.

This rearrangement joins TRBV4-1 to TRBJ2-3, with 11 bases matching TRBD2. The CDR3 sequence is 16 residues long. From germline, CDR1 is MGHRA and CDR2 YSYEKL. V trimming: 5 bases; J trimming: 2 bases; junction bases outside the gene matches: 6. The CDR3 coding sequence is TGCGCCAGCAGCTATCCTAGCGGGGGGAACACAGATACGCAGTATTTT. The encoded protein is CASSYPSGGNTDTQYF.

The chain couples TRBV7-8 to TRBJ2-2; 7 nucleotides agree with TRBD1. The germline gives CDR1 SGHVS, CDR2 FQNEAQ. CDR3 length equals 15 residues. V was pared by 4 bases and J by 2 bases, with 4 bases of the junction left unmatched. CDR3 sequence (DNA): TGTGCCAGCAGCTCCCGGGACAGTAACACCGGGGAGCTGTTTTTT. This encodes CASSSRDSNTGELFF.

V gene TRBV19 combines with J gene TRBJ2-5, with 15 positions matching TRBD2. The CDR3 has 20 amino acids. J was trimmed by 2 bases and V by 3 bases; bases with no gene match: 13. Per the germline V gene, CDR1 is LNHDA and CDR2 is SQIVND (reference sequence). The CDR3 protein is CASSIQAPGLAGGQQETQYF. CDR3 coding DNA: TGTGCCAGTAGTATCCAGGCTCCGGGACTAGCGGGGGGCCAACAAGAGACCCAGTACTTC.

This chain connects TRBV5-6 to TRBJ2-7; D unresolved. This CDR3 comprises 12 residues. Trimming removed 0 bases from V and 4 bases from J, with 5 bases in between. The V gene's germline CDR1 is SGHDT and CDR2 YYEEEE. The CDR3 sequence: CASSLAEYEQYF. The CDR3 DNA reads TGTGCCAGCAGCTTGGCTGAGTACGAGCAGTACTTC.

The rearrangement uses TRBV28 and TRBJ2-2, with TRBD1 identical over 7 bases. CDR1 is MDHEN, CDR2 SYDVKM, per germline. This CDR3 has 14 residues. Trimming took 4 bases from V and 5 from J; bases not matched to a gene: 4. This CDR3 reads CASSSPGGTGELFF. For the CDR3, the DNA is TGTGCCAGCAGTTCTCCAGGGGGTACCGGGGAGCTGTTTTTT.